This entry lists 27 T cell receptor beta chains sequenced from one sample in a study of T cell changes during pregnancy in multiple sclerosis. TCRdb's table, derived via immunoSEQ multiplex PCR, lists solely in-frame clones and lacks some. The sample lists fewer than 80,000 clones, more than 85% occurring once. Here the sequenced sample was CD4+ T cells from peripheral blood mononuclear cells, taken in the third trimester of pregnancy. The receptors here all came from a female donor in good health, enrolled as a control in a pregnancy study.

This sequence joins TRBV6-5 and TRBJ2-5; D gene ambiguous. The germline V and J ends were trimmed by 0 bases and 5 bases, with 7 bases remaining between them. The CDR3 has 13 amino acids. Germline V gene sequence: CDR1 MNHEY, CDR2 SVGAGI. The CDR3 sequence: CASSYSGMETQYF. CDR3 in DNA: TGTGCCAGCAGTTACTCGGGCATGGAGACCCAGTACTTC.

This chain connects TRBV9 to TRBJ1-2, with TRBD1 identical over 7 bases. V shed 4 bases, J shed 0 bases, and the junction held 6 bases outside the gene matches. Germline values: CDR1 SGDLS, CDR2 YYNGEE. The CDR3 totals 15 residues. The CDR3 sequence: CASSPQTGTNYGYTF. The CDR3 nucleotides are TGTGCCAGCAGCCCACAGACAGGGACTAACTATGGCTACACCTTC.

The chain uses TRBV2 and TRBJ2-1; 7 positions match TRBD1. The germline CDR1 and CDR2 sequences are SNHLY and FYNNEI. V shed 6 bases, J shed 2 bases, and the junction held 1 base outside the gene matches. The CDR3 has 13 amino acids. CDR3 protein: CASRTGPYNEQFF. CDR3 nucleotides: TGTGCCAGCAGGACAGGGCCCTACAATGAGCAGTTCTTC.

The CDR3 DNA reads TGTGCCAGCAGCCTAGTGGAGGGGACTGAAGCTTTCTTT. It specifies CASSLVEGTEAFF. The chain links TRBV5-6 to TRBJ1-1; D might be TRBD1 (5 bases). The CDR3 runs to 13 residues. Trimming removed 4 bases from V and 5 bases from J, with 12 bases in between. Germline V gives CDR1 SGHDT, CDR2 YYEEEE.

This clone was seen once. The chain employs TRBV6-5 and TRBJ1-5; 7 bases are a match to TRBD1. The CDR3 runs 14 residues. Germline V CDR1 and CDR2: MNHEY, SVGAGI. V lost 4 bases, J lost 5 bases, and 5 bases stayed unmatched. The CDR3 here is CASSSRDSYQPQHF. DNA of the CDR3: TGTGCCAGCAGTTCCCGGGACAGTTATCAGCCCCAGCATTTT.

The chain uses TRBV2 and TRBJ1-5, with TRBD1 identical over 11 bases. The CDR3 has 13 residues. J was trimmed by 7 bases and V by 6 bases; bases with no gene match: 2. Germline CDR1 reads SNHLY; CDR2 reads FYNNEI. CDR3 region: CASRGQGGQPQHF. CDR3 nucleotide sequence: TGTGCCAGCAGGGGACAGGGGGGGCAGCCCCAGCATTTT.

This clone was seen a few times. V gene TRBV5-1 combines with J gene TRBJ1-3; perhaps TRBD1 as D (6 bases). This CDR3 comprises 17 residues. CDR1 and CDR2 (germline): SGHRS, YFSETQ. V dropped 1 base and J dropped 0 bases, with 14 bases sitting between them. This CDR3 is CASSLSMTGGSGNTIYF. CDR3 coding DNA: TGCGCCAGCAGCTTGAGTATGACAGGCGGCTCTGGAAACACCATATATTTT.

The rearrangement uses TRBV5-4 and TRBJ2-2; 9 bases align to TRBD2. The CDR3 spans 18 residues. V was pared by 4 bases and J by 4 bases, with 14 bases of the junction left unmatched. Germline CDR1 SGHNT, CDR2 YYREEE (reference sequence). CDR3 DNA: TGTGCCAGCAGCCCCCGTGGCGGGAGCGGGGGGTTCACCGGGGAGCTGTTTTTT. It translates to CASSPRGGSGGFTGELFF.

The CDR3 DNA follows: TGTGCCAGCAGCTTAAACAGGGAAGAGACCCAGTACTTC. This encodes CASSLNREETQYF. The chain recombines TRBV11-2 with TRBJ2-5, with TRBD1 as a possible D gene (6 bases). Trimming removed 2 bases at V and 3 bases at J, with 7 bases between. The CDR3 contains 13 residues. Germline CDR1 is SGHAT and CDR2 is FQNNGV. Full variable domain (remainder filled in from reference TRBV11-2 and TRBJ2-5): EAGVAQSPRYKIIEKRQSVAFWCNPISGHATLYWYQQILGQGPKLLIQFQNNGVVDDSQLPKDRFSAERLKGVDSTLKIQPAKLEDSAVYLCASSLNREETQYFGPGTRLLVL.

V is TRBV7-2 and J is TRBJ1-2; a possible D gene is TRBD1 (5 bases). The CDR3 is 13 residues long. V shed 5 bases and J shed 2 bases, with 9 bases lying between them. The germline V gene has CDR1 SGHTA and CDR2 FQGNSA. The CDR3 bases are TGTGCCAGCAGCCGACGGGGGAACTATGGCTACACCTTC. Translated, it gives CASSRRGNYGYTF. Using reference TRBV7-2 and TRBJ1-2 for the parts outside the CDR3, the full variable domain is GAGVSQSPSNKVTEKGKDVELRCDPISGHTALYWYRQSLGQGLEFLIYFQGNSAPDKSGLPSDRFSAERTGGSVSTLTIQRTQQEDSAVYLCASSRRGNYGYTFGSGTRLTVV.

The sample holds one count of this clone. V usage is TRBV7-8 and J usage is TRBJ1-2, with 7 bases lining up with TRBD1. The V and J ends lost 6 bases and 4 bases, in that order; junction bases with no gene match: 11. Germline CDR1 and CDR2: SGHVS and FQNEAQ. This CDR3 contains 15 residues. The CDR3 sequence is CASRTDRHTSYGYTF. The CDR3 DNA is TGTGCCAGCAGGACGGACAGGCATACGTCCTATGGCTACACCTTC.

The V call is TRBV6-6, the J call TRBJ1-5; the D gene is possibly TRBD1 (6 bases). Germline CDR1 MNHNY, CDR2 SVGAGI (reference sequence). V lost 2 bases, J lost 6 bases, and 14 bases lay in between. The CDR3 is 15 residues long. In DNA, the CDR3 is TGTGCCAGCAGTTACGAAGGGGGTAGACGTCAGCCCCAGCATTTT. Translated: CASSYEGGRRQPQHF.

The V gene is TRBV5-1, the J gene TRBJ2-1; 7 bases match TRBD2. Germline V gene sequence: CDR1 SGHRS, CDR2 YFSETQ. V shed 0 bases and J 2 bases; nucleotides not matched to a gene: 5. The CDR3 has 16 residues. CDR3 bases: TGCGCCAGCAGCTTGGGTCGGCGGGGGACCTACAATGAGCAGTTCTTC. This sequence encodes CASSLGRRGTYNEQFF.

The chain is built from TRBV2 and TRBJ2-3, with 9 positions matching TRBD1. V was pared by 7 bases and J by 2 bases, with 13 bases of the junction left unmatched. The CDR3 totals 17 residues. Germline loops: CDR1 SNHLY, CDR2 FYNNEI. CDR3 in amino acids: CASNGSNGTGITDTQYF. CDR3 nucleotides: TGTGCCAGCAACGGATCGAACGGGACAGGGATCACAGATACGCAGTATTTT.

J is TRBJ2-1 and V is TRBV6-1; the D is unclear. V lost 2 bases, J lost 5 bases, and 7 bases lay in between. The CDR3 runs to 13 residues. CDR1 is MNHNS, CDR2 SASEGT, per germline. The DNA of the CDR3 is TGTGCCAGCAGTGAAAGCCTTAACAATGAGCAGTTCTTC. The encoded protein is CASSESLNNEQFF.

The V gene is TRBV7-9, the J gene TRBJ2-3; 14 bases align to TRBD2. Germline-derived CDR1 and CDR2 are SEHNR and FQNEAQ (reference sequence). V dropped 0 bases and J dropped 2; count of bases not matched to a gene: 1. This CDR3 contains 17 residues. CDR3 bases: TGTGCCAGCAGCTTAGCGGGACTAGCGGGGGACACAGATACGCAGTATTTT. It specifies CASSLAGLAGDTDTQYF.

Here the CDR3 DNA reads TGTGCCAGCAGTTTACTCTTGGGGAGTCAGCCCCAGCATTTT. It codes for CASSLLLGSQPQHF. The V gene is TRBV28, the J gene TRBJ1-5; D gene uncertain. The CDR3 runs 14 residues. Trimming pared 2 bases from V and 6 bases from J, leaving 11 bases between. Germline assignment: CDR1 MDHEN and CDR2 SYDVKM.

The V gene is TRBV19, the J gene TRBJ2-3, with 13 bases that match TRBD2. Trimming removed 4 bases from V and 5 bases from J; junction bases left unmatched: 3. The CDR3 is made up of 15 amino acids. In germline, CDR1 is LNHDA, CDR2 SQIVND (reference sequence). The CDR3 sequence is CASSRLAGGRDTQYF. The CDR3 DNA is TGTGCCAGTAGTAGACTAGCGGGGGGTCGAGATACGCAGTATTTT. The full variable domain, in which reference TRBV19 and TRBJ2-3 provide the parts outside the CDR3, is DGGITQSPKYLFRKEGQNVTLSCEQNLNHDAMYWYRQDPGQGLRLIYYSQIVNDFQKGDIAEGYSVSREKKESFPLTVTSAQKNPTAFYLCASSRLAGGRDTQYFGPGTRLTVL.

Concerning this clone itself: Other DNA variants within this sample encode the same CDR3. The CDR3 here is CAWSVQGGYGYTF. Written as DNA, the CDR3 is TGTGCCTGGAGTGTGCAGGGGGGCTATGGCTACACCTTC. The V call is TRBV30, the J call TRBJ1-2, with 7 bases that match TRBD1. V trimming: 0 bases; J trimming: 4 bases; junction bases outside the gene matches: 2. The CDR3 totals 13 residues. The germline gives CDR1 GTSNPN, CDR2 SVGIG (reference sequence). Combining the CDR3 with reference TRBV30 and TRBJ1-2 gives the whole variable domain SQTIHQWPATLVQPVGSPLSLECTVEGTSNPNLYWYRQAAGRGLQLLFYSVGIGQISSEVPQNLSASRPQDRQFILSSKKLLLSDSGFYLCAWSVQGGYGYTFGSGTRLTVV.

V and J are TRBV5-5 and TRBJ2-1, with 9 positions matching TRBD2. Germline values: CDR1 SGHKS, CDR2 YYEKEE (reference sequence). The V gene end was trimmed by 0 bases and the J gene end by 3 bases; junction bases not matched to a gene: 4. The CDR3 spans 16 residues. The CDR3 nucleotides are TGTGCCAGCAGCTTGGGGCGGGGGGGCCTCTACAATGAGCAGTTCTTC. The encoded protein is CASSLGRGGLYNEQFF.

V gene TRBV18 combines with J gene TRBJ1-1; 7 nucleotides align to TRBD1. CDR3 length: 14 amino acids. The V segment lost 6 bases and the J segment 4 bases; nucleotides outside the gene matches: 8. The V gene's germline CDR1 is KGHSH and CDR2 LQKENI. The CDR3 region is CASSPETGFTEAFF. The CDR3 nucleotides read TGTGCCAGCTCGCCTGAGACAGGGTTCACTGAAGCTTTCTTT. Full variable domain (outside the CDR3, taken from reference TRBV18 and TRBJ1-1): NAGVMQNPRHLVRRRGQEARLRCSPMKGHSHVYWYRQLPEEGLKFMVYLQKENIIDESGMPKERFSAEFPKEGPSILRIQQVVRGDSAAYFCASSPETGFTEAFFGQGTRLTVV.

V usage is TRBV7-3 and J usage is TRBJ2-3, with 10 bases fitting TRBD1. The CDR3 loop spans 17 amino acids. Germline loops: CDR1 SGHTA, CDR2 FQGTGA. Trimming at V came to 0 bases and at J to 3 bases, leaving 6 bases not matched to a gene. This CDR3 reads CASSLTGGTGVTDTQYF. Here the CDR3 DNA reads TGTGCCAGCAGCTTAACGGGGGGGACAGGGGTTACAGATACGCAGTATTTT.

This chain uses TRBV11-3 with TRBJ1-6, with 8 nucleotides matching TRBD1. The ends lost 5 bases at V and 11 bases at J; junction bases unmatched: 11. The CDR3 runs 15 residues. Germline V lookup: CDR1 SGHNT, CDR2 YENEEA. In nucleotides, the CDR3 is TGTGCCAGCAGCCTCGACGCCAGGACAGGGCCACCCCTCCACTTT. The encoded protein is CASSLDARTGPPLHF.

The CDR3 DNA is TGTGCCAGCAGCTTGAATGGCAGGAGCACAGATACGCAGTATTTT. Translating it yields CASSLNGRSTDTQYF. The rearrangement links TRBV5-6 to TRBJ2-3, with D hard to call. CDR3 length: 15 amino acids. V was cut by 1 base and J by 0 bases, with 9 bases left in between. The V gene's germline CDR1 is SGHDT and CDR2 YYEEEE.

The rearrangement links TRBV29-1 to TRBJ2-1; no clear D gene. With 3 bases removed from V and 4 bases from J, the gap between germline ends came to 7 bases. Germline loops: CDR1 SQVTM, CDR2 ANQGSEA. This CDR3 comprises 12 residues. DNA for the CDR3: TGCAGCGTTGATCCCACTTACAATGAGCAGTTCTTC. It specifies CSVDPTYNEQFF.

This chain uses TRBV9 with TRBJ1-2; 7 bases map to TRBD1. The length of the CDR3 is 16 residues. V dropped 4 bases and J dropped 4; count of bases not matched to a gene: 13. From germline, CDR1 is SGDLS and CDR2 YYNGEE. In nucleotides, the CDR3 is TGTGCCAGCAGCTTGACAGGGCCCCTGGGATCCTATGGCTACACCTTC. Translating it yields CASSLTGPLGSYGYTF.

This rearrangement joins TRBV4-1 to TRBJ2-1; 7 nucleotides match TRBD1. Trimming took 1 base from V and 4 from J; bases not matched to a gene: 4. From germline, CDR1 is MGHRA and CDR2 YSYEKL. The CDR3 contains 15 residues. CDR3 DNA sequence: TGCGCCAGCAGCCAAGGAGGGACAGTATACAATGAGCAGTTCTTC. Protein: CASSQGGTVYNEQFF.